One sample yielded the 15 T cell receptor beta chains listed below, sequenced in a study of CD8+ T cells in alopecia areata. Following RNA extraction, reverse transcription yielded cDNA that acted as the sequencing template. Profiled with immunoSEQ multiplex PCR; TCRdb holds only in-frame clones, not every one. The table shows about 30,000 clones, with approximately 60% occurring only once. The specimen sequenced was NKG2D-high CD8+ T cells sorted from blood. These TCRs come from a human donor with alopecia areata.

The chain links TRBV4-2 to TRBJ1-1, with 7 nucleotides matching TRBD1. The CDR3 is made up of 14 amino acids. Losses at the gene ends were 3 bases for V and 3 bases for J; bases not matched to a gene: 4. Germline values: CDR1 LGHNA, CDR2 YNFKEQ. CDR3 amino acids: CASSHSRGDTEAFF. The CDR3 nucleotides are TGTGCCAGCAGCCATTCCAGGGGGGACACTGAAGCTTTCTTT.

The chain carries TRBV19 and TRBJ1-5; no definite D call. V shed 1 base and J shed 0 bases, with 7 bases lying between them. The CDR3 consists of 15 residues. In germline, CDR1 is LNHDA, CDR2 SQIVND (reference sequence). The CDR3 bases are TGTGCCAGTAGTATAGGAGGATATAGCAATCAGCCCCAGCATTTT. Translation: CASSIGGYSNQPQHF.

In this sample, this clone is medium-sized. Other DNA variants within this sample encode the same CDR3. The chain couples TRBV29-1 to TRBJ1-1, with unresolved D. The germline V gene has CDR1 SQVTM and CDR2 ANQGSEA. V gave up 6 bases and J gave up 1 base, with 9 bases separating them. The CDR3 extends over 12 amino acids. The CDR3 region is CSVVPGNTEAFF. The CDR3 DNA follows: TGCAGCGTCGTTCCGGGGAACACTGAAGCTTTCTTT.

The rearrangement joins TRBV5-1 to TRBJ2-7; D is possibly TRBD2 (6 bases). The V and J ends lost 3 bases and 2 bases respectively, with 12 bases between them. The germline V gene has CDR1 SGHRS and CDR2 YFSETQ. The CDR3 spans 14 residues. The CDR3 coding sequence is TGCGCCAGCAGCTCGGGGAGGTACACCTACGAGCAGTACTTC. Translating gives CASSSGRYTYEQYF.

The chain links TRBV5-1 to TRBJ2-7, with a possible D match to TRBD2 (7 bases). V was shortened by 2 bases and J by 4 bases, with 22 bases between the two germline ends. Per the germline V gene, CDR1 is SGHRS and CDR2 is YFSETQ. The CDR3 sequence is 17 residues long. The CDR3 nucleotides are TGCGCCAGCAGCTTCTCCCGGTCGGGGGGCGCGAAGTACGAGCAGTACTTC. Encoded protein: CASSFSRSGGAKYEQYF.

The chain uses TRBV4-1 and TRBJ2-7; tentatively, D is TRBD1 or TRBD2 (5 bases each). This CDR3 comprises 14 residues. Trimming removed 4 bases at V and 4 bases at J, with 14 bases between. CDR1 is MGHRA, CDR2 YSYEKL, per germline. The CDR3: CASSRMGVPYEQYF. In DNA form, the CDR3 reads TGCGCCAGCAGCCGCATGGGGGTGCCTTACGAGCAGTACTTC.

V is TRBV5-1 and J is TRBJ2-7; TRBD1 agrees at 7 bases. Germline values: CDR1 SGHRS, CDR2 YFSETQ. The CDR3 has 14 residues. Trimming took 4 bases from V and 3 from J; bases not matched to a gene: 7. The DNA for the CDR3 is TGCGCCAGCAGCGACGTGGGACAGATCTACGAGCAGTACTTC. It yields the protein CASSDVGQIYEQYF.

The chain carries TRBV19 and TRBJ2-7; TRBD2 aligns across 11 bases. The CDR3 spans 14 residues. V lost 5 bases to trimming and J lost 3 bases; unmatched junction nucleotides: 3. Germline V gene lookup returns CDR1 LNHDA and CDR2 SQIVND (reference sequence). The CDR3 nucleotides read TGTGCCAGTAGTCCGGGACTAGCGGTCTACGAGCAGTACTTC. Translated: CASSPGLAVYEQYF.

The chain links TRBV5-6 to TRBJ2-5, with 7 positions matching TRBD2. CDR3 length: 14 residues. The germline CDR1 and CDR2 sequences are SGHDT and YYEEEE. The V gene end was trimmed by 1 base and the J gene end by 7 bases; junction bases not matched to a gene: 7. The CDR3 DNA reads TGTGCCAGCAGCTTGTGGGGGGGAGACCCGACCCAGTACTTC. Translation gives CASSLWGGDPTQYF.

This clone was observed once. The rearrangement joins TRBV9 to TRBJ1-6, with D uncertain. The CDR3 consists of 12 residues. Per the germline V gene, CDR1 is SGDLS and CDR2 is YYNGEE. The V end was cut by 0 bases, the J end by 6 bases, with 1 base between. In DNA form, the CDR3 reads TGTGCCAGCAGCGTAGCTAATTCACCCCTCCACTTT. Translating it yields CASSVANSPLHF.

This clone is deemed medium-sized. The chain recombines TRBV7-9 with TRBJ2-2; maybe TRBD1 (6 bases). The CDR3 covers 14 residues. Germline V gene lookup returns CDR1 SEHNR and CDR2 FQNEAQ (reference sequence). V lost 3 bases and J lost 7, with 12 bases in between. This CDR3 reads CASSLSGAGGELFF. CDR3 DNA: TGTGCCAGCAGCTTGTCAGGGGCCGGCGGGGAGCTGTTTTTT.

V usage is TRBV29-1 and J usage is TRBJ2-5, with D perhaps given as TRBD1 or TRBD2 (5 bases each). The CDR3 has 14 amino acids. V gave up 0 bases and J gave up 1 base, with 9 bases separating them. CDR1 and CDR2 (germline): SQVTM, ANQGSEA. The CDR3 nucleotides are TGCAGCGTTGAAGATCCGGGACGCCAAGAGACCCAGTACTTC. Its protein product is CSVEDPGRQETQYF.

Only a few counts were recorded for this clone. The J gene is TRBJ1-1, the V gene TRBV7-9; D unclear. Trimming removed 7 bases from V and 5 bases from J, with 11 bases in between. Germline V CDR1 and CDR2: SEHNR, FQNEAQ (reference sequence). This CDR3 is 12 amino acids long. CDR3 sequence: CASNQGGTEAFF. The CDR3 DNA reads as TGTGCCAGCAACCAAGGAGGGACTGAAGCTTTCTTT.

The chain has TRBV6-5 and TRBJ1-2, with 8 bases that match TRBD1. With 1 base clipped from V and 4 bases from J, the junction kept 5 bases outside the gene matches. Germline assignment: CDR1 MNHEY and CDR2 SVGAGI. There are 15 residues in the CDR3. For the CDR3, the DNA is TGTGCCAGCAGTTACTTCCAGGGGGCAGGCTATGGCTACACCTTC. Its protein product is CASSYFQGAGYGYTF.

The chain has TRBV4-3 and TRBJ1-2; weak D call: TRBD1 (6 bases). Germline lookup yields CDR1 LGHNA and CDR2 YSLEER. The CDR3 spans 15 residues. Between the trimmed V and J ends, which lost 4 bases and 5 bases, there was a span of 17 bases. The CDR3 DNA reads TGCGCCAGCAGCCCAACATACAGGGATTGGTATGGCTACACCTTC. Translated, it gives CASSPTYRDWYGYTF.